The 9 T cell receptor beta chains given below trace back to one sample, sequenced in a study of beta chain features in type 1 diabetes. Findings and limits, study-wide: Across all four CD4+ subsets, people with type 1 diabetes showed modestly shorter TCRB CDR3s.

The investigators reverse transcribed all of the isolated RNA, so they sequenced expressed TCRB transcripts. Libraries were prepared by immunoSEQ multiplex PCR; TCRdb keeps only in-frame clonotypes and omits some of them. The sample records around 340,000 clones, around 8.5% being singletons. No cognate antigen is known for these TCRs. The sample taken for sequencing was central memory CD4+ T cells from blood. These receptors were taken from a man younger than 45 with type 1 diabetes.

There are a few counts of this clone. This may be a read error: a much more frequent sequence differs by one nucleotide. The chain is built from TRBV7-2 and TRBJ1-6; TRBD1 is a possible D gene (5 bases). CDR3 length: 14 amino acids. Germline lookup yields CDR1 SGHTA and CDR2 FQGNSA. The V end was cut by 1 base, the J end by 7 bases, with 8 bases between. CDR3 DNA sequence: TGTGCCAGCAGCTTAGGGACACCCAATTCACCCCTCCACTTT. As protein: CASSLGTPNSPLHF.

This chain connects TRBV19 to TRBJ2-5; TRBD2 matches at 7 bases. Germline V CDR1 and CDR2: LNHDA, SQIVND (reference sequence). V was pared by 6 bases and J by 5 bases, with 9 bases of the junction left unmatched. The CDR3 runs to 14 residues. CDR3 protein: CASRTNGGLETQYF. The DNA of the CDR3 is TGTGCCAGTAGGACAAACGGGGGGTTGGAGACCCAGTACTTC.

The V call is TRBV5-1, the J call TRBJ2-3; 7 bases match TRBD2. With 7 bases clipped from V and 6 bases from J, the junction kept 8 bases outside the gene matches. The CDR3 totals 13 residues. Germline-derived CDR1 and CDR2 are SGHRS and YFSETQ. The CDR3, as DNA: TGCGCCAGCTCCCCCGGGGGAGGGGATACGCAGTATTTT. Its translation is CASSPGGGDTQYF. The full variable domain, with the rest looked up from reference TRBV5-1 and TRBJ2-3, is KAGVTQTPRYLIKTRGQQVTLSCSPISGHRSVSWYQQTPGQGLQFLFEYFSETQRNKGNFPGRFSGRQFSNSRSEMNVSTLELGDSALYLCASSPGGGDTQYFGPGTRLTVL.

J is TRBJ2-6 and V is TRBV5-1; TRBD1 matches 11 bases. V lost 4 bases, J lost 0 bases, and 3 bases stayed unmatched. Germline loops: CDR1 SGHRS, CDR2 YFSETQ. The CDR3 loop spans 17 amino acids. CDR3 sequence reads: CASSPGQGASGANVLTF. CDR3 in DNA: TGCGCCAGCAGCCCCGGACAGGGGGCCTCTGGGGCCAACGTCCTGACTTTC.

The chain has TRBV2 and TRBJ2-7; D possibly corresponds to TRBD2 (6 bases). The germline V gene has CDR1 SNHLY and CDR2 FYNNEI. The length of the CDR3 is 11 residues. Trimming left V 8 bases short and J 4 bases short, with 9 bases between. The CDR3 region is CASGGTYEQYF. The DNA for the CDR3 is TGTGCCAGCGGGGGGACTTACGAGCAGTACTTC.

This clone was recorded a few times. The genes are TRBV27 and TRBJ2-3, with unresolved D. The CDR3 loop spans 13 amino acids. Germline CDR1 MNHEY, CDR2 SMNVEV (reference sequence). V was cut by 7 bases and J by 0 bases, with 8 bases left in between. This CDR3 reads CASKGISTDTQYF. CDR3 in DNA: TGTGCCAGCAAGGGAATTAGCACAGATACGCAGTATTTT.

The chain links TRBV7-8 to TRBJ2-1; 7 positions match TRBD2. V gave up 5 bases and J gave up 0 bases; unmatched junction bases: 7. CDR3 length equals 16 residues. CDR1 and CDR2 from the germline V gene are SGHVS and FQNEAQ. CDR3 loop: CASSPSAGSSYNEQFF. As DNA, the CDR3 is TGTGCCAGCAGCCCGTCAGCGGGGAGCTCCTACAATGAGCAGTTCTTC.

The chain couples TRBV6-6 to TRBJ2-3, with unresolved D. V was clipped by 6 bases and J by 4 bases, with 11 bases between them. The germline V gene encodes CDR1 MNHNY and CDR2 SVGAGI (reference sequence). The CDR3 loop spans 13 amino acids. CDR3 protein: CASSPPEADTQYF. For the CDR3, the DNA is TGTGCCAGCAGCCCCCCAGAGGCAGATACGCAGTATTTT.

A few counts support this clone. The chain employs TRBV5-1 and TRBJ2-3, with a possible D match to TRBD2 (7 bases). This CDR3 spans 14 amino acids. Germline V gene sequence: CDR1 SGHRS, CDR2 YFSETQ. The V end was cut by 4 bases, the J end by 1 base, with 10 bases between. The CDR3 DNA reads TGCGCCAGCAGCAGGGGGGGCGGCACAGATACGCAGTATTTT. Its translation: CASSRGGGTDTQYF.